This entry features one T cell receptor (beta chain) sequence. Its specificity is unknown. The entry originates in a study of shared clonotypes between healthy human individuals. About the research overall: The study used three CD4 naive, three CD4 memory, two CD8 naive and one CD8 memory plate per donor.

Findings of the study overall: Roughly 5.3% of naive CD4 clonotypes were common to a few donors. Despite large depth, sorted-subset datasets appeared incompletely sequenced.

V shed 1 base and J shed 0 bases, with 10 bases lying between them. Germline CDR1 is MDHEN and CDR2 is SYDVKM. The CDR3 runs 16 residues. Data came from immunoSEQ multiplex PCR; TCRdb stores just in-frame clones and leaves some out. The data show about 330,000 clones, about nine tenths seen once. Material for sequencing was memory CD8+ T cells sorted from blood. The subset here: CD45RO+ cells pooled with CCR7-negative TemRA cells. The gene calls are TRBV28 and TRBJ1-3; the D is unclear. The origin of this receptor is a young man in good health. The CDR3 DNA reads as TGTGCCAGCAGTTTATCTCCGGCGAGCTCTGGAAACACCATATATTTT. This codes for CASSLSPASSGNTIYF.